The clone carrying this T cell receptor (beta chain) was found once. From the RACE reads, TCRdb called clonotypes with MiXCR, one entry per CDR3 protein. Here the sample spans around 190,000 distinct CDR3 sequences, 20% to 25% being singletons. These data originate in a study of human T cells and chemical hapten exposure. The V gene's germline CDR1 is SGHTA and CDR2 FQGNSA. The CDR3 covers 15 residues. V was pared by 5 bases and J by 7 bases, with 10 bases of the junction left unmatched. The time point here: patch test 1, 2 weeks after DPC sensitization. As to treatment: therapeutic diphenylcyclopropenone sensitization with weekly scalp DPC. From whole blood left unfractionated, total RNA was extracted.

The material was whole blood, obtained in connection with sensitization to the hapten diphenylcyclopropenone (DPC). This sequence joins TRBV7-2 and TRBJ1-2, with 10 nucleotides matching TRBD1. This TCR was recovered from a woman in her forties or fifties with alopecia areata. Some clones in this sample may be carry-over from other donors' samples. DNA for the CDR3: TGTGCCAGCAGCCCCGACCCGGACAGGGGGTTTGGCTACACCTTC. Its protein product is CASSPDPDRGFGYTF.